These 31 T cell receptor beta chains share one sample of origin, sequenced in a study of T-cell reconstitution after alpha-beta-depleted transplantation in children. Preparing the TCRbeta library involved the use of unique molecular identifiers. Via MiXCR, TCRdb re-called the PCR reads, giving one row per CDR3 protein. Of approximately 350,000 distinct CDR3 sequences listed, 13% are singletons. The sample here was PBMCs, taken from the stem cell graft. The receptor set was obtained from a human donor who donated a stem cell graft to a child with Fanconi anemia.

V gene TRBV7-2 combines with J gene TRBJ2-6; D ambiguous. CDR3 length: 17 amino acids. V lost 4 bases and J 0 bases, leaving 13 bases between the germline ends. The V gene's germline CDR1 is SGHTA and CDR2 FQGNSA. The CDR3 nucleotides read TGTGCCAGCAGCTCCCCGCCGACCGTCTCTGGGGCCAACGTCCTGACTTTC. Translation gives CASSSPPTVSGANVLTF.

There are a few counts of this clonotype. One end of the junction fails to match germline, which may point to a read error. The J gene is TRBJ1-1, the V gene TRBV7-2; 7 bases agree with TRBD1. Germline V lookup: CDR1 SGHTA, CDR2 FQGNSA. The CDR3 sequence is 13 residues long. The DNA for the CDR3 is TGTGCCAGCAGTTCCTCCCGCAGGGGGAAAGGGATCTTT. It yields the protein CASSSSRRGKGIF.

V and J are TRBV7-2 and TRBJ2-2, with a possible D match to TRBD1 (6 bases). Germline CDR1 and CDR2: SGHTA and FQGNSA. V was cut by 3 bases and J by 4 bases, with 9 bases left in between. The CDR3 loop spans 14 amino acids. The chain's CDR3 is CASSFGTITGELFF. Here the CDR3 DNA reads TGTGCCAGCAGCTTCGGGACAATCACCGGGGAGCTGTTTTTT.

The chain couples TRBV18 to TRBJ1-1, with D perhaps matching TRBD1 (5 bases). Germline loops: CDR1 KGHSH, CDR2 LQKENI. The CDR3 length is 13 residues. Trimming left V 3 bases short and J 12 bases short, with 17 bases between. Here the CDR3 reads CASSPRGGAKTFF. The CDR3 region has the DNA TGTGCCAGCTCACCGCGGGGAGGGGCGAAAACTTTCTTT.

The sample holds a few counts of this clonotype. The CDR3 coding sequence is TGTGCCAGCAGCTTACAGGGTCACATTCAGTACTTC. This gives the protein CASSLQGHIQYF. The V call is TRBV11-1, the J call TRBJ2-4; a possible D gene is TRBD1 (5 bases). Germline loops: CDR1 SGHAT, CDR2 FQDESV (reference sequence). V was shortened by 2 bases and J by 8 bases, with 7 bases between the two germline ends. This CDR3 spans 12 amino acids.

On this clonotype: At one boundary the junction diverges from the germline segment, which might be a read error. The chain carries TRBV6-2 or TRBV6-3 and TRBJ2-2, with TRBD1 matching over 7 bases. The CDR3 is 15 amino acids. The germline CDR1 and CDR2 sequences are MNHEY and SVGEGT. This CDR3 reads CVSSQGTVGTGELFF. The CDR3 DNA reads TGTGTCAGCAGTCAAGGGACAGTCGGCACCGGGGAGCTGTTTTTT.

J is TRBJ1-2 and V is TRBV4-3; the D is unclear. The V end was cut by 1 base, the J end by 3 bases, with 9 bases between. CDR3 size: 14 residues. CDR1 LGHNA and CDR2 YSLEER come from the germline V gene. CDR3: CASSQGQWDYGYTF. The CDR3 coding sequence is TGCGCCAGCAGCCAAGGTCAGTGGGACTATGGCTACACCTTC.

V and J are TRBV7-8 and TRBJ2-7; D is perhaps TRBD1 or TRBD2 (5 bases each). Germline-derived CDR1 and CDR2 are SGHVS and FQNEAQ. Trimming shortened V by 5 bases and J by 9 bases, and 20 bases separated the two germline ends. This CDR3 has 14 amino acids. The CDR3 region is CASSPGHSRLWQYV. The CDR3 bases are TGTGCCAGCAGCCCAGGACACAGTAGACTATGGCAGTACGTC.

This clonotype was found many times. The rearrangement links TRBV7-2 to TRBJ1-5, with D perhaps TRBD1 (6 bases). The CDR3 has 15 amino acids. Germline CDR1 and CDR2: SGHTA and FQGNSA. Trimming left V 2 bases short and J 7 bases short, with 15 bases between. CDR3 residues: CASSLRGERTQPQHF. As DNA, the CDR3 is TGTGCCAGCAGCTTAAGGGGGGAGAGGACCCAGCCCCAGCATTTT. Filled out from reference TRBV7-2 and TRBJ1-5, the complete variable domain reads GAGVSQSPSNKVTEKGKDVELRCDPISGHTALYWYRQSLGQGLEFLIYFQGNSAPDKSGLPSDRFSAERTGGSVSTLTIQRTQQEDSAVYLCASSLRGERTQPQHFGDGTRLSIL.

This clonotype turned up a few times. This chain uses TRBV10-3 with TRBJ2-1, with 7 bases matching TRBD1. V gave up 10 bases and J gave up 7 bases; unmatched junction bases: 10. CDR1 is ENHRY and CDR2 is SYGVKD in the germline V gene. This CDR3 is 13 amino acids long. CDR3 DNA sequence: TGTGCCACCAAAGGGGGCTTAATGAATGAGCAGTTCTTC. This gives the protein CATKGGLMNEQFF.

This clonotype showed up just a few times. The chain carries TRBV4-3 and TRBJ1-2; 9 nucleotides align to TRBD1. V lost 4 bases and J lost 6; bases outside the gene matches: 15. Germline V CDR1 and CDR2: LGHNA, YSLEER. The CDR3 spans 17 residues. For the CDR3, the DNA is TGCGCCAGCAGCCCAGAAAGCGTATGGACAGGGGATAATGGCTACACCTTC. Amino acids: CASSPESVWTGDNGYTF.

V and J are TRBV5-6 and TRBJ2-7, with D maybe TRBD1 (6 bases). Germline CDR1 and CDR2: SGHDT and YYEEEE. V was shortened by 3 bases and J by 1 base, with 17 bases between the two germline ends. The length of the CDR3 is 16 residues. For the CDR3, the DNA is TGTGCCAGCAGCTGGACGGCCGGACAGTCTTCCTACGAGCAGTACTTC. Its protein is CASSWTAGQSSYEQYF.

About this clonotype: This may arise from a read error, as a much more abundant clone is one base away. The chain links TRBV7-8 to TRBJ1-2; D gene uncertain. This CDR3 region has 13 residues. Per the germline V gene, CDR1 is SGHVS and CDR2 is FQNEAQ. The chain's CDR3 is CASSLASPSGHTF. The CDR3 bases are TGTGCCAGCAGCTTAGCTAGTCCTTCTGGCCACACCTTC. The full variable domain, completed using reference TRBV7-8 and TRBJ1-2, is GAGVSQSPRYKVAKRGQDVALRCDPISGHVSLFWYQQALGQGPEFLTYFQNEAQLDKSGLPSDRFFAERPEGSVSTLKIQRTQQEDSAVYLCASSLASPSGHTFGSGTRLTVV.

The DNA for the CDR3 is TGTGCCAGCAGTTCCCCCCGGCGTTCGACAGATACGCAGTATTTT. Its protein product is CASSSPRRSTDTQYF. The rearrangement links TRBV6-5 to TRBJ2-3; D call uncertain. The length of the CDR3 is 15 residues. Trimming stripped 4 bases from V and 3 bases from J, with 14 bases between. The V gene's germline CDR1 is MNHEY and CDR2 SVGAGI.

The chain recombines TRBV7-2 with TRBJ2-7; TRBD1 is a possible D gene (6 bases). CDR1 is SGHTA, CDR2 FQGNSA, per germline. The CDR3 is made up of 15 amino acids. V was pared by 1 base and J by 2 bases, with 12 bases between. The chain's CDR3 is CASSLGWGPPYEQYV. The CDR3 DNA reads TGTGCCAGCAGCTTAGGGTGGGGGCCACCCTACGAGCAGTACGTC.

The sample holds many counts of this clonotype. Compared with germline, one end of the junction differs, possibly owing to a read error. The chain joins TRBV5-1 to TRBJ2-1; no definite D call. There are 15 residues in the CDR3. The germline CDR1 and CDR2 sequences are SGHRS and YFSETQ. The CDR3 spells CASSLASGSYNEQFF. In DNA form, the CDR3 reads TGTGCCAGCAGCTTAGCATCCGGCTCCTACAATGAGCAGTTCTTC.

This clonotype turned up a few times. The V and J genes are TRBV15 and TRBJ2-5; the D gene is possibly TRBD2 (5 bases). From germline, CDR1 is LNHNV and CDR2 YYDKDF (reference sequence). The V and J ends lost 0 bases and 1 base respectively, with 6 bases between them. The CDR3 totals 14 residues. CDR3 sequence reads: CATSREGAQETQYF. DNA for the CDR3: TGTGCCACCAGCAGAGAGGGAGCCCAAGAGACCCAGTACTTC.

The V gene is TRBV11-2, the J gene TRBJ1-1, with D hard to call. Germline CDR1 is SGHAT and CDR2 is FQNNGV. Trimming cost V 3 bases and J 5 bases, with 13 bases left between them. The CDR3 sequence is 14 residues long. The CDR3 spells CASSFEAGSTEAFF. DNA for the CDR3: TGTGCCAGCAGCTTCGAGGCGGGAAGTACTGAAGCTTTCTTT.

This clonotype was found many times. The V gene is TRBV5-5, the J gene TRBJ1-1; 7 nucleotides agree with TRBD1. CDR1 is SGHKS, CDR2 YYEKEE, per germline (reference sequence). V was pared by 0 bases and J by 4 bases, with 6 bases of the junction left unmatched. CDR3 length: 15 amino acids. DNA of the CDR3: TGTGCCAGCAGCTTGGAAACAGGGGCCGGCACTGAAGCTTTCTTT. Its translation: CASSLETGAGTEAFF.

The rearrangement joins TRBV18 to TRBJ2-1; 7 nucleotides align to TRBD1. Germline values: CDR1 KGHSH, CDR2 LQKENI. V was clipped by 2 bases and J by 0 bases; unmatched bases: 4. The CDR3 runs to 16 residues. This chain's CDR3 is CASSPRDRFSYNEQFF. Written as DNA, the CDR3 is TGTGCCAGCTCACCAAGGGACAGATTCTCCTACAATGAGCAGTTCTTC.

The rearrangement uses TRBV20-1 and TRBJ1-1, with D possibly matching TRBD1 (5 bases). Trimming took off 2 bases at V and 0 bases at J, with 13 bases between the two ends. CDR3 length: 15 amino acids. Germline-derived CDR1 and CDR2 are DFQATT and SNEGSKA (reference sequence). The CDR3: CSARPTGILNTEAFF. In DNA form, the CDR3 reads TGCAGTGCTAGACCAACAGGAATTTTGAACACTGAAGCTTTCTTT.

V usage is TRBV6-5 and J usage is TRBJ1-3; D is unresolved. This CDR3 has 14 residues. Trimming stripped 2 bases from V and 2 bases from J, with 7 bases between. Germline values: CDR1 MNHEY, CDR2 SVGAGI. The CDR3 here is CASSYGEAGNTIYF. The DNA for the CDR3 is TGTGCCAGCAGTTACGGGGAAGCTGGAAACACCATATATTTT.

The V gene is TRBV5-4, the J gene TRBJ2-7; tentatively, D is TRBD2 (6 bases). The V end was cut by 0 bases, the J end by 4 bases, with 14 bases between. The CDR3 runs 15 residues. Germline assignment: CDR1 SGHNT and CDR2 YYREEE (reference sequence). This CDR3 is CASSLGGSGVYEQYF. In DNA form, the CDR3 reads TGTGCCAGCAGCTTGGGCGGTAGCGGCGTTTACGAGCAGTACTTC.

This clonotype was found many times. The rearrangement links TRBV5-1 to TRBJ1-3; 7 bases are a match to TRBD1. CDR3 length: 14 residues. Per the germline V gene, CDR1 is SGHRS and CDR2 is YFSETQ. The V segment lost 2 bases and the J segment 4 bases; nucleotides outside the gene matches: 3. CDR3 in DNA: TGCGCCAGCAGCTTAGGGGGCAACGGAAACACCATATATTTT. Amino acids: CASSLGGNGNTIYF.

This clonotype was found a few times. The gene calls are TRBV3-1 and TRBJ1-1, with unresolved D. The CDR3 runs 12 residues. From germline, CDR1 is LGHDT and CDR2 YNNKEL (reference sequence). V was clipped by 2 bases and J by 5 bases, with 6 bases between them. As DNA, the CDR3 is TGTGCCAGCAGCCAAAGTCGGACTGAAGCTTTCTTT. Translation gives CASSQSRTEAFF.

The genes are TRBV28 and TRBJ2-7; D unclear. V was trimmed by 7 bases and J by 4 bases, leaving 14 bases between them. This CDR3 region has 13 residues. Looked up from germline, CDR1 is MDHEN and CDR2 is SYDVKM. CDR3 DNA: TGTGCCAGCACCTACGGCTCGGGTTACGAGCAGTACGTC. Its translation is CASTYGSGYEQYV.

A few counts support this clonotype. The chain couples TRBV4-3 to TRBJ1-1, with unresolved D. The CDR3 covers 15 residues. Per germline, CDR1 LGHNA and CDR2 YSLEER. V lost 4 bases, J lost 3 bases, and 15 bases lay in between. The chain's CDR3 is CASSLGRNRDTEAFF. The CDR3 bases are TGCGCCAGCAGCCTCGGACGTAATCGAGACACTGAAGCTTTCTTT.

The CDR3 region is CASRGHSTDTQYF. The CDR3 DNA is TGTGCCAGCAGGGGGCACAGCACAGATACGCAGTATTTT. This chain links TRBV27 with TRBJ2-3, with D possibly TRBD1 on 5 matching bases. Germline V gives CDR1 MNHEY, CDR2 SMNVEV (reference sequence). The germline V and J ends were trimmed by 6 bases and 0 bases, with 7 bases remaining between them. The CDR3 is 13 amino acids.

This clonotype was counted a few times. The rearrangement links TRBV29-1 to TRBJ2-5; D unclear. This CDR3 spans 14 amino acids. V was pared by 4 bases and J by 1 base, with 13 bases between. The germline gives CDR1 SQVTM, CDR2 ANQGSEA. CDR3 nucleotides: TGCAGCGTTGGAGGTTCGGCGGCCCAAGAGACCCAGTACTTC. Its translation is CSVGGSAAQETQYF.

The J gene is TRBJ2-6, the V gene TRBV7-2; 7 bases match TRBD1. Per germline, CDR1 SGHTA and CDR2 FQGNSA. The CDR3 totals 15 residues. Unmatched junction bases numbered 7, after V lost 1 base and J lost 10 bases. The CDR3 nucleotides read TGTGCCAGCAGCTTAGGTCGGGACAGCCAGAACGTCCTGACTTTC. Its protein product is CASSLGRDSQNVLTF.

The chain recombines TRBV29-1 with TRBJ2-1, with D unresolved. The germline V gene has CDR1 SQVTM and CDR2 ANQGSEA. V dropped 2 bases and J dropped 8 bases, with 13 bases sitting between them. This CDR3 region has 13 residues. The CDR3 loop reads CSVERRLRDEQFF. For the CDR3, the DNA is TGCAGCGTTGAAAGGCGCCTCCGGGATGAGCAGTTCTTC.